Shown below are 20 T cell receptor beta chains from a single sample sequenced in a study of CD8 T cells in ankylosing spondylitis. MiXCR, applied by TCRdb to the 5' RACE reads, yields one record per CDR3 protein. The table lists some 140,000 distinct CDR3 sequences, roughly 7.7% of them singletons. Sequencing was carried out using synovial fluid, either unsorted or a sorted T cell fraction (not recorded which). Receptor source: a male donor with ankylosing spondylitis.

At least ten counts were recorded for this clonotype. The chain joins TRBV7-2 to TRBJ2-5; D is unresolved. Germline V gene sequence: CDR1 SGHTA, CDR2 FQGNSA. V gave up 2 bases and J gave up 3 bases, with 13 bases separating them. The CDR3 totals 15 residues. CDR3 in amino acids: CASSLNRAVKETQYF. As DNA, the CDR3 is TGTGCCAGCAGCTTAAATAGGGCAGTAAAAGAGACCCAGTACTTC.

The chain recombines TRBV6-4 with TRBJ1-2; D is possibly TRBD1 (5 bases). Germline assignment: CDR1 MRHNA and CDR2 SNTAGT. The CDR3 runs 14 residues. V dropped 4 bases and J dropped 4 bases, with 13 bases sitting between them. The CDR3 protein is CASSANPGPYGYTF. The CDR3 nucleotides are TGTGCCAGCAGTGCGAATCCGGGACCCTATGGCTACACCTTC.

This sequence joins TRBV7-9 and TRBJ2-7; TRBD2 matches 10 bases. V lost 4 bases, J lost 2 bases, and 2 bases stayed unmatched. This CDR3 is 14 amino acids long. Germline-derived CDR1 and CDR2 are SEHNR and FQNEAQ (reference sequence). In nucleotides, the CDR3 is TGTGCCAGCAGCTCCACTAGCGGGGCCTACGAGCAGTACTTC. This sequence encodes CASSSTSGAYEQYF. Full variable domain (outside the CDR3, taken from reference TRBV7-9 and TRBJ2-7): DTGVSQNPRHKITKRGQNVTFRCDPISEHNRLYWYRQTLGQGPEFLTYFQNEAQLEKSRLLSDRFSAERPKGSFSTLEIQRTEQGDSAMYLCASSSTSGAYEQYFGPGTRLTVT.

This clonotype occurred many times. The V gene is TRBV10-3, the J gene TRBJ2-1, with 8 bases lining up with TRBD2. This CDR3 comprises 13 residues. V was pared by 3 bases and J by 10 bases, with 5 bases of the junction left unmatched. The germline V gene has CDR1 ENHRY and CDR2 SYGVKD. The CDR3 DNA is TGTGCCATCAGTGACGGGAGGGCCAGGGAGCAGTTCTTC. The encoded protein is CAISDGRAREQFF.

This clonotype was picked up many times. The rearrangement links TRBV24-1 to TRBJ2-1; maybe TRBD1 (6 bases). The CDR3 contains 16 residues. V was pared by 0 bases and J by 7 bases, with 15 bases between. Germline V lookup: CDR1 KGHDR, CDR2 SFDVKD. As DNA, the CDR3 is TGTGCCACCAGTGATTTGATGTCAGGGGTACCGAATGAGCAGTTCTTC. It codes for CATSDLMSGVPNEQFF.

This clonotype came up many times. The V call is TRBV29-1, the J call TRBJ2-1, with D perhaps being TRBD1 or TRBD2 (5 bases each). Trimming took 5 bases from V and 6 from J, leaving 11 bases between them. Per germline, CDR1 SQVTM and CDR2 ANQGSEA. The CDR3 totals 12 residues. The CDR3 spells CSVLSGPNEQFF. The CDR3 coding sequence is TGCAGCGTTCTCTCGGGGCCCAATGAGCAGTTCTTC.

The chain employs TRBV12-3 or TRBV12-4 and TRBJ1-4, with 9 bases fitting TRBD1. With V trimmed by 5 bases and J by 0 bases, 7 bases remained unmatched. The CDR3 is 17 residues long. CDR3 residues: CASSPSGQGATNEKLFF. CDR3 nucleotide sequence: TGTGCCAGCAGTCCATCGGGACAGGGAGCAACTAATGAAAAACTGTTTTTT.

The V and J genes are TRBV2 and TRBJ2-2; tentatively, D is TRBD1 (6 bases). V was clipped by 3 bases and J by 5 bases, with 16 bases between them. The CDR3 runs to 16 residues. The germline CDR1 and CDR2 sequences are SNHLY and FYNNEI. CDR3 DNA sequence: TGTGCCAGCAGTGACATCTCGACAGGTCGGACCGGGGAGCTGTTTTTT. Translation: CASSDISTGRTGELFF.

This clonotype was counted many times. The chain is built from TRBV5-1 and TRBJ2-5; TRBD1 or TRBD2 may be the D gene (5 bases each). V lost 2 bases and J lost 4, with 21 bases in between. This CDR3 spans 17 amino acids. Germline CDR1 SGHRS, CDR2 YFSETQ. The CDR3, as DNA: TGCGCCAGCAGCTTTCTGACCGGGACGGAATACGTAGAGACCCAGTACTTC. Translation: CASSFLTGTEYVETQYF.

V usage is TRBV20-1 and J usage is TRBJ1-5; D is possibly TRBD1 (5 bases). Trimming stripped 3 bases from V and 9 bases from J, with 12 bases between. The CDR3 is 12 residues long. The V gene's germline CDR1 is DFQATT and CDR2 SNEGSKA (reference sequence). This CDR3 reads CSASGQGRPQHF. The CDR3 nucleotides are TGCAGTGCTAGCGGGCAGGGTCGGCCCCAGCATTTT.

The CDR3 protein is CASSLEGPMATF. The DNA of the CDR3 is TGCGCCAGCAGCTTGGAGGGGCCCATGGCCACCTTC. The gene calls are TRBV5-1 and TRBJ1-2; tentatively, D is TRBD1 (5 bases). The germline V gene has CDR1 SGHRS and CDR2 YFSETQ. This CDR3 spans 12 amino acids. Trimming left V 0 bases short and J 13 bases short, with 13 bases between. Full variable domain (outside the CDR3, taken from reference TRBV5-1 and TRBJ1-2): KAGVTQTPRYLIKTRGQQVTLSCSPISGHRSVSWYQQTPGQGLQFLFEYFSETQRNKGNFPGRFSGRQFSNSRSEMNVSTLELGDSALYLCASSLEGPMATFGSGTRLTVV.

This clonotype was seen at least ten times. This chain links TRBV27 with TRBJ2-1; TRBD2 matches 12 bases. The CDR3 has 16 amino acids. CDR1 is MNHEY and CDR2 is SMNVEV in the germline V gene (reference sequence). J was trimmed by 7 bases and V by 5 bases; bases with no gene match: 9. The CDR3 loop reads CASSLWTSGKENEQFF. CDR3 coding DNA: TGTGCCAGCAGTCTATGGACTAGCGGGAAGGAGAATGAGCAGTTCTTC.

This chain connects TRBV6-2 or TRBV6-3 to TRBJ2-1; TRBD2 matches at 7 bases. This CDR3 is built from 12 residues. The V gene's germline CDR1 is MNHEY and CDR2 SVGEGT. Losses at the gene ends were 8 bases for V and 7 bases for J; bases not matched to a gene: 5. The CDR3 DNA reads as TGTGCCAGCGGGAGGGACGGTAATGAGCAGTTCTTC. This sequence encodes CASGRDGNEQFF.

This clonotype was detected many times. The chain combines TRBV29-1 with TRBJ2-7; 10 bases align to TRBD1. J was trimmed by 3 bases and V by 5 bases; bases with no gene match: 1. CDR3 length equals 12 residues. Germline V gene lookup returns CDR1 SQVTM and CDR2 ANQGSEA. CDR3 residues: CSVRTGGYEQYF. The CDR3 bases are TGCAGCGTTCGGACAGGGGGCTACGAGCAGTACTTC.

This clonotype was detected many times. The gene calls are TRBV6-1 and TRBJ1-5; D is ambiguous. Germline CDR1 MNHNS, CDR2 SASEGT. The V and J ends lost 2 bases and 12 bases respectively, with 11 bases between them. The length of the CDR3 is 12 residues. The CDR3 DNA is TGTGCCAGCAGTGAATTTGACCACGGCCAGCATTTT. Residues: CASSEFDHGQHF.

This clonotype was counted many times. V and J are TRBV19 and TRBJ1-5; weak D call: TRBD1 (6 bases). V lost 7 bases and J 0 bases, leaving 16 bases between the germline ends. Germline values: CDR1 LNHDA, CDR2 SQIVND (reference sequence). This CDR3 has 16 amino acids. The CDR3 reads CASIQDSKYSNQPQHF. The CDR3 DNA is TGTGCCAGTATCCAGGACAGCAAGTATAGCAATCAGCCCCAGCATTTT.

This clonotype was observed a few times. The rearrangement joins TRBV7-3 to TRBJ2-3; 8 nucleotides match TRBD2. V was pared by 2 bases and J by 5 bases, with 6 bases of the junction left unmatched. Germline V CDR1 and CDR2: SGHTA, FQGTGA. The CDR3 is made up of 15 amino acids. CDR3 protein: CASSLFRGGKDTQYF. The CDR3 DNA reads TGTGCCAGCAGCTTATTCCGGGGGGGAAAAGATACGCAGTATTTT.

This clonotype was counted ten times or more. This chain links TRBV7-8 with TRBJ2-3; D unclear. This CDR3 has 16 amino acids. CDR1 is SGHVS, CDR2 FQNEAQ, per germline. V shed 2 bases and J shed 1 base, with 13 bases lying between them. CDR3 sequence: CASSLSAVGGTDTQYF. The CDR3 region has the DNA TGTGCCAGCAGCTTATCCGCCGTGGGTGGCACAGATACGCAGTATTTT.

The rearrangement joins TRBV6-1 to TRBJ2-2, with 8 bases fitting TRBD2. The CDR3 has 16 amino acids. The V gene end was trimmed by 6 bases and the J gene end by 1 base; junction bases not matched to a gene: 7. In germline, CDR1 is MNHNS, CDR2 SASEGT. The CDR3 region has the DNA TGTGCCAGCAGCCCCCGCCGGGGGGGGAACACCGGGGAGCTGTTTTTT. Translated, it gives CASSPRRGGNTGELFF.

CDR3 in amino acids: CASSYGGTEAFF. Written as DNA, the CDR3 is TGTGCCAGCAGTTATGGGGGCACTGAAGCTTTCTTT. This rearrangement joins TRBV6-5 to TRBJ1-1, with D maybe TRBD1 (5 bases). The germline gives CDR1 MNHEY, CDR2 SVGAGI. Trimming pared 3 bases from V and 4 bases from J, leaving 6 bases between. This CDR3 has 12 amino acids.